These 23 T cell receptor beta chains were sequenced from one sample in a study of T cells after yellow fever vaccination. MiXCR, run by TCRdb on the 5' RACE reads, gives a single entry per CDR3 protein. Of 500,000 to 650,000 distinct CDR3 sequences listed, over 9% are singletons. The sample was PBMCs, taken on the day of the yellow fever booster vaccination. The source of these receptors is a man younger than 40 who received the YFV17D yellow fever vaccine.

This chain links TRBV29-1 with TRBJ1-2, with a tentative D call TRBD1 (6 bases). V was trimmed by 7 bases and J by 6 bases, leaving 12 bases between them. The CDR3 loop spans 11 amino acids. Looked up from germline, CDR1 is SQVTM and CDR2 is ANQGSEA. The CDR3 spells CSEGQSHGYTF. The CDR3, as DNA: TGCAGCGAAGGACAGTCCCATGGCTACACCTTC.

The DNA of the CDR3 is TGCAGCGTTGTTTACGGGACGGCAATTGAGACCCAGTACTTC. The encoded protein is CSVVYGTAIETQYF. The V call is TRBV29-1, the J call TRBJ2-5; D possibly matches TRBD1 or TRBD2 (5 bases each). Trimming took 4 bases from V and 5 from J, leaving 17 bases between them. The CDR3 covers 14 residues. Germline V lookup: CDR1 SQVTM, CDR2 ANQGSEA.

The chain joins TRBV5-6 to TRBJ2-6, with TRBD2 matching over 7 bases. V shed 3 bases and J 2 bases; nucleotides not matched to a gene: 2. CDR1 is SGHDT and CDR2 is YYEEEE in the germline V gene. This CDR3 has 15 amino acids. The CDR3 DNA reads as TGTGCCAGCAGCTGGGGGAGGGCTGGGGCCAACGTCCTGACTTTC. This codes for CASSWGRAGANVLTF.

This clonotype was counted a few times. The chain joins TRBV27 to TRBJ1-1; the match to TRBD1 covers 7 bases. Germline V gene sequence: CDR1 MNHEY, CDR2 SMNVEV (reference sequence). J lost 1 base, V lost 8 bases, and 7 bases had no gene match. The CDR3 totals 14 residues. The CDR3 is CASRDRRKNTEAFF. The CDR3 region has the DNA TGTGCCAGCCGGGACAGAAGAAAGAACACTGAAGCTTTCTTT.

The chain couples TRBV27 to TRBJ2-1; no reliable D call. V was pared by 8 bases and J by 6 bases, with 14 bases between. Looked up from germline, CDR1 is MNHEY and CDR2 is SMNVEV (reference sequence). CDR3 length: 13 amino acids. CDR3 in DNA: TGTGCCAGCTATCCCCCCCAGCGCAATGAGCAGTTCTTC. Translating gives CASYPPQRNEQFF.

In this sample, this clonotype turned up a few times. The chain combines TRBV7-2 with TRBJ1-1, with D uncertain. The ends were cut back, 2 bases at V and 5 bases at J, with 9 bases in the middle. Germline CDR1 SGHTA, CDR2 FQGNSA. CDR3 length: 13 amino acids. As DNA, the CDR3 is TGTGCCAGCAGCTTAAATACGGAGACTGAAGCTTTCTTT. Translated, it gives CASSLNTETEAFF.

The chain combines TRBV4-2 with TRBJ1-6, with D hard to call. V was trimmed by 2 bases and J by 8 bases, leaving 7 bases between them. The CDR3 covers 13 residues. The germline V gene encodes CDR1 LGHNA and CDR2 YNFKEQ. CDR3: CASSQIADSPLHF. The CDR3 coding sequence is TGTGCCAGCAGCCAAATTGCTGATTCACCCCTCCACTTT.

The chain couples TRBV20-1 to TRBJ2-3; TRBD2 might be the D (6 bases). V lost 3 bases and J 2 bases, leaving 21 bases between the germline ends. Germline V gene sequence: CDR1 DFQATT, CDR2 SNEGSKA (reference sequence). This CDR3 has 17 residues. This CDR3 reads CSASSPAVAAATDTQYF. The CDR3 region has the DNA TGCAGTGCTAGCTCCCCGGCGGTAGCGGCCGCCACAGATACGCAGTATTTT.

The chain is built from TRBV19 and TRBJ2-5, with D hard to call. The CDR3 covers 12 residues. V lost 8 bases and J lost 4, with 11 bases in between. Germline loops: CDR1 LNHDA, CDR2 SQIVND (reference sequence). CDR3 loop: CASGEVGETQYF. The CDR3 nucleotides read TGTGCCAGTGGAGAAGTGGGAGAGACCCAGTACTTC.

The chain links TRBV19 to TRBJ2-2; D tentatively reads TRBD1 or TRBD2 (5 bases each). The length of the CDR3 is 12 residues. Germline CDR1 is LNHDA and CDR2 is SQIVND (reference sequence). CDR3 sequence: CAGTSSTGELFF. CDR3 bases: TGTGCGGGGACCTCGAGCACCGGGGAGCTGTTTTTT.

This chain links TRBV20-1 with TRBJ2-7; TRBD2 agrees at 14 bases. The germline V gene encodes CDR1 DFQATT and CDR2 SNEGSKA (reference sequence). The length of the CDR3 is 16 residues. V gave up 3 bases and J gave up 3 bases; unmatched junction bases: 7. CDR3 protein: CSASGGTSGGLYEQYF. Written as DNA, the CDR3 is TGCAGTGCTAGTGGCGGGACTAGCGGGGGACTCTACGAGCAGTACTTC.

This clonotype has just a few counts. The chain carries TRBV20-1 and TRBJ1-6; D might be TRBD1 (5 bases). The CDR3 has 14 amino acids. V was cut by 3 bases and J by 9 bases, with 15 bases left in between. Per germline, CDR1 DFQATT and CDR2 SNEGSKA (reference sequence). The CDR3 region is CSASVGPGGSPLHF. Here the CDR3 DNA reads TGCAGTGCTAGTGTCGGGCCCGGGGGTTCACCCCTCCACTTT.

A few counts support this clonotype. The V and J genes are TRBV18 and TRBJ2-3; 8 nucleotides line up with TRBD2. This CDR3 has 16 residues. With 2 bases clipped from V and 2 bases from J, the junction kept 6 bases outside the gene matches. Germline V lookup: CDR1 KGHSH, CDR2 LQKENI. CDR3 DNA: TGTGCCAGCTCACCATCGCTAGCGGGCCCCACAGATACGCAGTATTTT. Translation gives CASSPSLAGPTDTQYF.

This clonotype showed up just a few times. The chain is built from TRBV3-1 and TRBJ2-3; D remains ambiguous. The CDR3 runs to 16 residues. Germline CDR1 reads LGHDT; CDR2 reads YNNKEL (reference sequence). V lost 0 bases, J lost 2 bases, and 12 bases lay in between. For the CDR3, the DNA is TGTGCCAGCAGCCAAGAATACACGAGGAACACAGATACGCAGTATTTT. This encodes CASSQEYTRNTDTQYF.

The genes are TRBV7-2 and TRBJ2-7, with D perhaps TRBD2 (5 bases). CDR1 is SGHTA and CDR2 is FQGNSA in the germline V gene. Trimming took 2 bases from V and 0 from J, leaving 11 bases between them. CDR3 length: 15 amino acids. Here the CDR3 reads CASSLSTTYSYEQYF. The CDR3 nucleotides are TGTGCCAGCAGCTTATCGACTACCTACTCCTACGAGCAGTACTTC.

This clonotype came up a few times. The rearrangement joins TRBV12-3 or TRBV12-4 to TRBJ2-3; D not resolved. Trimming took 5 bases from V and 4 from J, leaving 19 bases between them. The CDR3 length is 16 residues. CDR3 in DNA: TGTGCCAGCAGTACCAACCGGGCCCTTGGGGCAGATACGCAGTATTTT. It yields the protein CASSTNRALGADTQYF.

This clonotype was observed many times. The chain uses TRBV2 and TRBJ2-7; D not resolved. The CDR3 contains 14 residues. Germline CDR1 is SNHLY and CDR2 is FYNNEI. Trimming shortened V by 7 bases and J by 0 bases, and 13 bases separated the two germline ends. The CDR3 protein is CASTPDPHSYEQYF. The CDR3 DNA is TGTGCCAGCACACCAGACCCCCACTCCTACGAGCAGTACTTC.

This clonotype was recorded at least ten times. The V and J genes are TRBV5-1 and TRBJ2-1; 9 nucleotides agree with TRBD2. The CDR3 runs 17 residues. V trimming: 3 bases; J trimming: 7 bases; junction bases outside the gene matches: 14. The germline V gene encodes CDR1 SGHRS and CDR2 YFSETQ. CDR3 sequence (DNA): TGCGCCAGCAGCTCAACGCTAGGGACTAGCCTTGGAAATGAGCAGTTCTTC. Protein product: CASSSTLGTSLGNEQFF.

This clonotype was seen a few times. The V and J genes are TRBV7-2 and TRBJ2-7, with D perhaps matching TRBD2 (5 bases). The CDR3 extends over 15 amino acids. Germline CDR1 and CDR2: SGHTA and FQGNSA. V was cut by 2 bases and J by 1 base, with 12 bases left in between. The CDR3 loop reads CASSLISVSSYEQYF. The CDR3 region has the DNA TGTGCCAGCAGCTTAATTAGCGTTTCATCCTACGAGCAGTACTTC.

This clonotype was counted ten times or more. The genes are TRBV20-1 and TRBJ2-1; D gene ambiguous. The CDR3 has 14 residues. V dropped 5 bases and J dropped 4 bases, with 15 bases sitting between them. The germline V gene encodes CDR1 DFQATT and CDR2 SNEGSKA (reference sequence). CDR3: CSAALPVGYNEQFF. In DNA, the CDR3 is TGCAGTGCTGCGCTGCCGGTGGGGTACAATGAGCAGTTCTTC.

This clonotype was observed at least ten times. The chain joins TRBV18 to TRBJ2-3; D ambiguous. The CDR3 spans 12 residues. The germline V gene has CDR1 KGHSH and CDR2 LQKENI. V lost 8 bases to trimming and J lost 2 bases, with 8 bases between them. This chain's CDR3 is CASSPYTDTQYF. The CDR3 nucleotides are TGTGCCAGCAGCCCCTACACAGATACGCAGTATTTT.

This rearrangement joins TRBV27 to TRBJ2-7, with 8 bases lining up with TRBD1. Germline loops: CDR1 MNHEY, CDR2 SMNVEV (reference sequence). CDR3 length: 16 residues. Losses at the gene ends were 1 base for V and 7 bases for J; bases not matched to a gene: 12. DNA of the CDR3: TGTGCCAGCAGTTTATATGGCGGGCAGGGGGCACGAGAGCAGTACTTC. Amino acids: CASSLYGGQGAREQYF.

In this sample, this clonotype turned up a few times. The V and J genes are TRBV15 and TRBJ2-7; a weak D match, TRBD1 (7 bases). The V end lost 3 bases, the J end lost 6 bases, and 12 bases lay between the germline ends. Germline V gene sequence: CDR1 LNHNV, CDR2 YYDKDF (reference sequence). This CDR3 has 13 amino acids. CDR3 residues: CATSSYRGGEQYF. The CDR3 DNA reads TGTGCCACCAGCAGCTACAGGGGAGGCGAGCAGTACTTC.